This entry features one T cell receptor (beta chain) sequence. The clone's antigen remains unknown. No base quality information exists; no much larger clone differs at one position. TCR CDR3 regions were amplified from genomic DNA by multiplex PCR using the deep immunoSEQ assay. Genomic DNA extracted from each cell subset was distributed evenly over all wells of several immunoSEQ 96-well plates, and each plate served as one replicate. For sorted subsets, each replicate PCR was loaded with roughly 190 ng genomic DNA, equivalent to approximately 33,000 T cell genomes. Purified libraries were measured with a Qubit 3.0 fluorometer, size-checked on a Bioanalyzer 2100, and measured again with the KAPA Library Quantification kit. Each immunoSEQ 96-well plate was sequenced on its own single-read 150-cycle Illumina NextSeq 550 flow cell. The study's own analysis went as follows. Because the immunoSEQ output held only junctional sequences and lacked quality scores, the filtering could not match the filtering applied to full-length reads. Sequences were annotated with PyIR, a Python wrapper for IgBLAST v1.9, using IMGT germline references to assign V/J genes and CDR3. Reads with weak V/J assignments (E-value above 1e-6), missing CDR3, stop codons, out-of-frame junctions, or ambiguous translated residues were removed. V3J clonotypes were defined as sequences sharing an identical inferred V gene, J gene, and CDR3 amino acid sequence. The percentage overlap between two repertoires was calculated by dividing the number of shared unique clonotypes by the size of the smaller repertoire. Richness of each repertoire was evaluated using RTK rarefaction, the Chao1 estimator, and Recon v2.1 estimates of unobserved clonotypes. For all TCRbeta clonotypes obtained by the gDNA method from a handful of donors, generation probabilities were computed with OLGA. Entries here come from immuneACCESS through TCRdb and include only in-frame sequences with V and J called. Some clones fail to appear in such tables; in the studies checked, an unresolved V gene covers under half of the shortfall, and the cause of the remainder is unknown. D and trimming were read from the DNA, whereas the V and J calls and clone size are those reported in that table. Present in this sample are 1,400,000 or so clones, just under 99% of which were seen just once. About 0.34% of the sample is in the top ten clones.

The data belong to a study of shared clonotypes between healthy human individuals (dated by TCRdb to about 2020). In terms of the full investigation: Three men and two women, aged 18 to 49 years, made up the cohort. Per donor, three plates each were used for CD4 naive and CD4 memory, two for CD8 naive, and one for CD8 memory. The study deeply sequenced blood TCR repertoires of about five healthy adults to estimate repertoire size and the extent of clonotype sharing between individuals. Different laboratories and diverse techniques were used to prepare libraries and sequence TCR repertoires, to increase sequencing depth and limit assay-specific biases. Per donor, leukapheresis produced somewhere between about 0.8 and 9 billion PBMCs.

The full study reports these points: When a handful of donors were compared, the shared fraction of clonotypes was about 5% for naive CD4, about 4% for naive CD8, roughly 2.5% for memory CD4, and approximately 0.4% for memory CD8. Larger estimated clonotype richness was generally found for naive subsets than for memory subsets. Because the study included only a small number of donors, the genetic and exposure-history diversity represented was limited. Based on pairwise subsampling, the degree of clonotype sharing among donors was expected to be affected by sequencing depth. Rarefaction of sorted-subset datasets indicated incomplete sequencing despite the large sequencing depth. Sampling was restricted to blood, and TCR repertoires in tissue are likely to differ from TCR repertoires in blood. Compared with non-shared clonotypes, the clonotypes found in all four sorted-subset donors had higher generation probabilities.

From the germline V gene (reference sequence), CDR1 is SEHNR and CDR2 is FQNEAQ. Deletion took 5 bases off V and 4 bases off J, with a span of 30 bases between the germline ends. Counted from cysteine to phenylalanine, this CDR3 has 19 amino acids. Only the CDR3 DNA stays, 57 bases, in frame from base 1. Healthy HIV-negative adults with no recently reported acute infections or vaccinations were included as donors. Every donor was a Caucasian adult residing in Nashville, Tennessee, USA. CD4+ T cells were enriched by magnetic negative selection, after which naive cells were positively selected on CD45RA and the negative fraction was taken as the memory subset. Blood was obtained by leukapheresis, after which PBMCs were separated by Ficoll-Histopaque density gradient centrifugation and cryopreserved in liquid nitrogen vapor phase. Analytical flow cytometry was used to check the purity and quantity of every magnetically sorted T cell population. Genomic DNA was isolated from every sorted fraction and measured by UV absorbance on a Nanodrop 2000c.

The sequence is built from TRBV7-9 and TRBJ2-7; TRBD1 is perhaps the D gene, given 5 matching bases. Sequencing used naive CD4+ T cells sorted from blood. The cell subset or site label, read with the paper, signifies: CD45RA+ positively selected. The source of this sequence is a man aged 25-45 years in good health. The CDR3 in this case is CASSHKRGRYSRDRYEQYF. The DNA sequence is given as TGTGCCAGCAGCCACAAAAGGGGCCGCTATAGCCGAGACCGGTACGAGCAGTACTTC.